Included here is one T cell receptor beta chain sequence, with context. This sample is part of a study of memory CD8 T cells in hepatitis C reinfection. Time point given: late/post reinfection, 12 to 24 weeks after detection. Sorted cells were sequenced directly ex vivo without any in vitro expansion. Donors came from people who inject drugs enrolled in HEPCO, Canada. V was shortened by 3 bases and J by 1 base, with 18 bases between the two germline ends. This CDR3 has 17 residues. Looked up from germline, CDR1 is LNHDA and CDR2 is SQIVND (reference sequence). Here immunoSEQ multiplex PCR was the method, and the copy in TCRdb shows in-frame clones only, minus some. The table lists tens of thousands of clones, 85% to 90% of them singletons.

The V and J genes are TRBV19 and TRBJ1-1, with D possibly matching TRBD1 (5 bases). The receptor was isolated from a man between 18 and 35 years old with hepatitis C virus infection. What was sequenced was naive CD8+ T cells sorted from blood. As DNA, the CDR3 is TGTGCCAGTAGTATTTCTGTTGGTCAGGGTGGGAACACTGAAGCTTTCTTT. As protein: CASSISVGQGGNTEAFF.